The 9 T cell receptor beta chains listed next were all sequenced from one sample in a study of cytomegalovirus exposure and HLA in healthy donors. PCR amplification relied on 60 Vbeta primers (plus 13 Jbeta primers). Using immunoSEQ multiplex PCR, the repertoire was profiled, and TCRdb retains in-frame clones only, with some absent. There are just under 250,000 clones in the sample; over 80% occur only once, and 4.5% to 6% lies in the top ten. The source material was PBMCs. The receptors shown here come from a woman aged 40 to 50 in good health and CMV-seropositive.

The CDR3 region is CATSKLAGFTEAFF. The CDR3 coding sequence is TGTGCCACCAGCAAGTTGGCAGGGTTCACTGAAGCTTTCTTT. The gene calls are TRBV15 and TRBJ1-1, with a weak D call TRBD1 (5 bases). CDR1 and CDR2 from the germline V gene are LNHNV and YYDKDF (reference sequence). V lost 4 bases, J lost 4 bases, and 13 bases lay in between. The CDR3 is 14 residues long.

The genes are TRBV9 and TRBJ2-5, with 10 bases matching TRBD2. The CDR3 is 18 residues long. The trim removed 0 bases at V and 4 bases at J, leaving 12 bases unmatched. Germline lookup yields CDR1 SGDLS and CDR2 YYNGEE. CDR3: CASSVGLGSSGSVETQYF. The CDR3 DNA follows: TGTGCCAGCAGCGTAGGGCTTGGGTCTAGCGGGAGTGTAGAGACCCAGTACTTC.

The chain uses TRBV6-6 and TRBJ1-1; 7 bases are a match to TRBD1. The CDR3 extends over 16 amino acids. CDR1 is MNHNY, CDR2 SVGAGI, per germline (reference sequence). The J segment lost 0 bases and the V segment lost 6 bases, leaving 10 bases of the junction unmatched. CDR3 DNA: TGTGCCAGCAGACCGTACAGGGGCGGTATGAACACTGAAGCTTTCTTT. Its translation: CASRPYRGGMNTEAFF.

The chain is built from TRBV4-3 and TRBJ1-2, with a weak D call TRBD1 (6 bases). The V end was cut by 1 base, the J end by 10 bases, with 10 bases between. Germline V gives CDR1 LGHNA, CDR2 YSLEER. This CDR3 is built from 12 residues. In DNA, the CDR3 is TGCGCCAGCAGCCAAGGGGGGCAACCCTACACCTTC. Translated, it gives CASSQGGQPYTF.

The rearrangement links TRBV7-5 to TRBJ2-3; the DNA was not compared with TRBD2, the D call given in the table. TRBV7-5 is a documented pseudogene. The CDR3 loop spans 19 amino acids. The CDR3, as DNA: TGTGTCAGAAGCTTAGAGGGACTAGCGGGGGGTATTAACACAGATACGCAGTATTTT. This codes for CVRSLEGLAGGINTDTQYF.

This chain connects TRBV21-1 to TRBJ1-1; whether TRBD1, the table's D call, matches the DNA was not checked. TRBV21-1 is described as a pseudogene. The CDR3 sequence is 16 residues long. CDR3 DNA sequence: TGTGCCAGCAGCAAGGACACCAAGCCGGTTCTGGCTGAAGCTTTCTTT. Its protein product is CASSKDTKPVLAEAFF.

The sample holds a few counts of this clone. CDR3 residues: CASSPQGGVQPQHF. The CDR3 DNA reads as TGCGCCAGCAGCCCTCAGGGAGGGGTTCAGCCCCAGCATTTT. The genes are TRBV5-1 and TRBJ1-5; D might be TRBD1 (5 bases). CDR3 size: 14 residues. In germline, CDR1 is SGHRS, CDR2 YFSETQ. The V gene lost 4 bases and the J gene lost 6 bases, with 14 bases spanning the gap.

On this clone: Within the sample, other DNA sequences also encode this same CDR3. The rearrangement uses TRBV4-3 and TRBJ2-6, with D possibly matching TRBD2 (6 bases). The germline CDR1 and CDR2 sequences are LGHNA and YSLEER. V was cut by 0 bases and J by 2 bases, with 8 bases left in between. The CDR3 contains 16 residues. CDR3 residues: CASSQDRGAGANVLTF. The DNA for the CDR3 is TGCGCCAGCAGCCAAGATCGCGGGGCTGGGGCCAACGTCCTGACTTTC.

This clone was seen only a few times. The gene calls are TRBV9 and TRBJ2-7; D is unclear. The CDR3 runs 13 residues. Germline assignment: CDR1 SGDLS and CDR2 YYNGEE. Trimming left V 0 bases short and J 3 bases short, with 7 bases between. The CDR3, as DNA: TGTGCCAGCAGCGTAGACAGATTCTACGAGCAGTACTTC. Amino acids: CASSVDRFYEQYF.